This T cell receptor (beta chain) emerged from a study of multiple sclerosis patients with progressive multifocal leukoencephalopathy. Germline assignment: CDR1 PRHDT and CDR2 FYEKMQ (reference sequence). The CDR3 loop spans 13 amino acids. V shed 4 bases, J shed 8 bases, and the junction held 2 bases outside the gene matches. As for time point: around 13 months of natalizumab therapy. Produced via immunoSEQ multiplex PCR; TCRdb's table is partial and in-frame only. In the table there are more than 20,000 clones, approximately 89% of which are singletons. The clonotype was recovered from a man aged 30-40 years with multiple sclerosis. Sequenced material: PBMCs, taken from a patient treated with natalizumab. This sequence joins TRBV13 and TRBJ2-1, with TRBD2 identical over 10 bases. The CDR3 DNA follows: TGTGCCAGCAGCTACGGACTAGCGGATGAGCAGTTCTTC. Its translation: CASSYGLADEQFF.